A single sample is the source of the 26 T cell receptor beta chains below, sequenced in a study of technical replicates of blood from a handful of donors. Clones were read by immunoSEQ multiplex PCR, and TCRdb kept only the in-frame ones, dropping some. The sample records tens of thousands of clones, 80% to 95% being singletons. Sequenced: T cells isolated from PBMCs. The origin of the receptors is a human donor in good health.

The J gene is TRBJ1-2, the V gene TRBV19, with 12 bases identical to TRBD1. CDR3 length: 16 residues. Germline CDR1 and CDR2: LNHDA and SQIVND (reference sequence). Losses at the gene ends were 7 bases for V and 3 bases for J; bases not matched to a gene: 9. The DNA for the CDR3 is TGTGCCAGTACCCAGAGGGGGACAGGGGGCGACTATGGCTACACCTTC. As protein: CASTQRGTGGDYGYTF.

The V call is TRBV5-4, the J call TRBJ1-2; the D gene is possibly TRBD1 (6 bases). Germline values: CDR1 SGHNT, CDR2 YYREEE (reference sequence). This CDR3 spans 14 amino acids. Trimming removed 1 base at V and 4 bases at J, with 11 bases between. The CDR3 DNA sequence: TGTGCCAGCAGCTTGAAACAGGGACCCTATGGCTACACCTTC. It is translated as CASSLKQGPYGYTF.

The chain couples TRBV18 to TRBJ2-5, with D unclear. V was trimmed by 2 bases and J by 3 bases, leaving 7 bases between them. Germline V gene data show CDR1 as KGHSH and CDR2 as LQKENI. The CDR3 has 13 residues. CDR3 DNA: TGTGCCAGCTCACCATTTCAGGAAGAGACCCAGTACTTC. It codes for CASSPFQEETQYF. Together with reference TRBV18 and TRBJ2-5, the CDR3 gives the full variable domain: NAGVMQNPRHLVRRRGQEARLRCSPMKGHSHVYWYRQLPEEGLKFMVYLQKENIIDESGMPKERFSAEFPKEGPSILRIQQVVRGDSAAYFCASSPFQEETQYFGPGTRLLVL.

The chain joins TRBV11-2 to TRBJ2-3; D perhaps matches TRBD2 (5 bases). There are 17 residues in the CDR3. CDR1 and CDR2 (germline): SGHAT, FQNNGV. V lost 0 bases and J lost 5, with 18 bases in between. The CDR3 sequence: CASSLDRWTLVGDTQYF. DNA for the CDR3: TGTGCCAGCAGCTTAGATCGATGGACTCTTGTAGGAGATACGCAGTATTTT. The variable domain in full, with the rest retrieved from reference TRBV11-2 and TRBJ2-3, is EAGVAQSPRYKIIEKRQSVAFWCNPISGHATLYWYQQILGQGPKLLIQFQNNGVVDDSQLPKDRFSAERLKGVDSTLKIQPAKLEDSAVYLCASSLDRWTLVGDTQYFGPGTRLTVL.

V usage is TRBV9 and J usage is TRBJ2-7; 10 bases match TRBD1. The CDR3 loop spans 15 amino acids. The trim removed 3 bases at V and 6 bases at J, leaving 9 bases unmatched. Germline values: CDR1 SGDLS, CDR2 YYNGEE. The CDR3 here is CASSAGGTGASEQYF. The CDR3 bases are TGTGCCAGCAGCGCCGGTGGGACAGGGGCCTCCGAGCAGTACTTC.

The chain combines TRBV7-3 with TRBJ2-1; 7 bases map to TRBD2. With 1 base clipped from V and 1 base from J, the junction kept 4 bases outside the gene matches. This CDR3 has 16 amino acids. Germline V CDR1 and CDR2: SGHTA, FQGTGA. The CDR3 coding sequence is TGTGCCAGCAGCTTAATCGGCGGGAGTTCCTACAATGAGCAGTTCTTC. Translated, it gives CASSLIGGSSYNEQFF.

This clone was seen only once. This chain uses TRBV7-8 with TRBJ2-7, with TRBD2 identical over 14 bases. CDR3 length: 17 amino acids. V gave up 5 bases and J gave up 2 bases; unmatched junction bases: 8. The germline V gene encodes CDR1 SGHVS and CDR2 FQNEAQ. The CDR3 DNA reads as TGTGCCAGCAGCGCGGGACTAGCGGGAGTGTCTACCTACGAGCAGTACTTC. It encodes CASSAGLAGVSTYEQYF.

This sequence joins TRBV7-9 and TRBJ2-2, with D uncertain. The CDR3 is 15 residues long. Germline CDR1 is SEHNR and CDR2 is FQNEAQ (reference sequence). Deletions cut 5 bases from V and 4 bases from J, with 14 bases between. The CDR3 DNA reads as TGTGCCAGCAGCCCCCGGTCCTCTCTCACCGGGGAGCTGTTTTTT. Amino acids: CASSPRSSLTGELFF.

V is TRBV5-1 and J is TRBJ2-3; perhaps TRBD1 as D (6 bases). V was cut by 4 bases and J by 4 bases, with 19 bases left in between. Looked up from germline, CDR1 is SGHRS and CDR2 is YFSETQ. This CDR3 has 16 residues. For the CDR3, the DNA is TGCGCCAGCAGCGAGCTGACAGGCGAGTTAGCAGATACGCAGTATTTT. It yields the protein CASSELTGELADTQYF.

The rearrangement uses TRBV2 and TRBJ1-5; 7 bases line up with TRBD1. CDR1 is SNHLY and CDR2 is FYNNEI in the germline V gene. V shed 4 bases, J shed 5 bases, and the junction held 5 bases outside the gene matches. CDR3 length: 14 residues. CDR3: CASSGGGGDQPQHF. DNA of the CDR3: TGTGCCAGCAGTGGAGGGGGCGGTGATCAGCCCCAGCATTTT.

This chain links TRBV7-2 with TRBJ2-7, with TRBD1 matching over 8 bases. The J segment lost 5 bases and the V segment lost 1 base, leaving 7 bases of the junction unmatched. This CDR3 is 15 amino acids long. Germline V CDR1 and CDR2: SGHTA, FQGNSA. CDR3 sequence: CASSLGTGNWNEQYF. The CDR3 bases are TGTGCCAGCAGCTTAGGGACAGGGAATTGGAACGAGCAGTACTTC.

CDR3 sequence: CSVHPRLATYNEQFF. In DNA form, the CDR3 reads TGCAGCGTTCACCCCCGGCTAGCGACCTACAATGAGCAGTTCTTC. The chain links TRBV29-1 to TRBJ2-1, with a possible D match to TRBD2 (6 bases). The CDR3 extends over 15 amino acids. Trimming stripped 5 bases from V and 2 bases from J, with 16 bases between. The V gene's germline CDR1 is SQVTM and CDR2 ANQGSEA.

V gene TRBV5-4 combines with J gene TRBJ2-7; 9 bases line up with TRBD1. The V gene end was trimmed by 3 bases and the J gene end by 6 bases; junction bases not matched to a gene: 4. CDR1 SGHNT and CDR2 YYREEE come from the germline V gene (reference sequence). The CDR3 totals 13 residues. Here the CDR3 DNA reads TGTGCCAGCAGCTCCGGGACAGGGACCGAGCAGTACTTC. Its translation is CASSSGTGTEQYF.

The V gene is TRBV6-5, the J gene TRBJ1-5; 7 bases map to TRBD1. The V and J ends lost 2 bases and 7 bases, in that order; junction bases with no gene match: 5. The CDR3 covers 14 residues. Germline V gene sequence: CDR1 MNHEY, CDR2 SVGAGI. The CDR3 DNA reads TGTGCCAGCAGTTACATACAGGGGCGACAGCCCCAGCATTTT. This translates into CASSYIQGRQPQHF.

The gene calls are TRBV6-5 and TRBJ1-1; D call uncertain. V was cut by 3 bases and J by 0 bases, with 8 bases left in between. The CDR3 runs 14 residues. The germline CDR1 and CDR2 sequences are MNHEY and SVGAGI. This CDR3 is CASSYKQLNTEAFF. The CDR3, as DNA: TGTGCCAGCAGTTATAAACAGCTGAACACTGAAGCTTTCTTT.

V usage is TRBV5-6 and J usage is TRBJ2-6; D is unresolved. Per the germline V gene, CDR1 is SGHDT and CDR2 is YYEEEE. The CDR3 spans 13 residues. Trimming left V 7 bases short and J 0 bases short, with 5 bases between. The CDR3 is CASQYSGANVLTF. CDR3 bases: TGTGCCAGCCAGTACTCTGGGGCCAACGTCCTGACTTTC.

There are a few counts of this clone. This rearrangement joins TRBV9 to TRBJ1-1; maybe TRBD1 (5 bases). CDR1 SGDLS and CDR2 YYNGEE come from the germline V gene. Trimming removed 7 bases from V and 3 bases from J, with 13 bases in between. The CDR3 has 13 amino acids. As DNA, the CDR3 is TGTGCCAGCGGAGACAGTACGGACACTGAAGCTTTCTTT. Amino acids: CASGDSTDTEAFF. Supplemented by reference TRBV9 and TRBJ1-1, the full variable domain reads DSGVTQTPKHLITATGQRVTLRCSPRSGDLSVYWYQQSLDQGLQFLIQYYNGEERAKGNILERFSAQQFPDLHSELNLSSLELGDSALYFCASGDSTDTEAFFGQGTRLTVV.

This clone came up once. The V call is TRBV5-1, the J call TRBJ2-2; D is unclear. The length of the CDR3 is 13 residues. Per germline, CDR1 SGHRS and CDR2 YFSETQ. Trimming shortened V by 0 bases and J by 5 bases, and 5 bases separated the two germline ends. The CDR3 region has the DNA TGCGCCAGCAGCTTGGGGCAGACCGGGGAGCTGTTTTTT. It is translated as CASSLGQTGELFF.

In this sample, this clone turned up a few times. The CDR3 sequence: CASSQALLTGELFF. DNA of the CDR3: TGCGCCAGCAGCCAAGCCCTTCTGACCGGGGAGCTGTTTTTT. This chain joins TRBV4-3 and TRBJ2-2; D is undetermined. The CDR3 contains 14 residues. The germline V and J ends were trimmed by 1 base and 5 bases, with 8 bases remaining between them. The germline V gene encodes CDR1 LGHNA and CDR2 YSLEER.

The chain recombines TRBV5-1 with TRBJ1-1, with D perhaps TRBD1 (5 bases). Germline V lookup: CDR1 SGHRS, CDR2 YFSETQ. The CDR3 runs to 15 residues. V gave up 2 bases and J gave up 2 bases, with 13 bases separating them. In DNA form, the CDR3 reads TGCGCCAGCAGCTTTTCCGACAGCGCAAACACTGAAGCTTTCTTT. Translating gives CASSFSDSANTEAFF.

A note on this clone: One end of the junction does not line up with germline, which may come from a read error. The rearrangement joins TRBV29-1 to TRBJ1-2; D call uncertain. The length of the CDR3 is 11 residues. CDR1 is SQVTM and CDR2 is ANQGSEA in the germline V gene. CDR3 in DNA: TGCAGCGTTGACCACGGCTCGGACTTGTTATTC. This gives the protein CSVDHGSDLLF.

The chain links TRBV28 to TRBJ1-4, with TRBD1 as a possible D gene (5 bases). Trimming took 6 bases from V and 0 from J, leaving 11 bases between them. This CDR3 is built from 15 residues. The germline V gene has CDR1 MDHEN and CDR2 SYDVKM. CDR3 region: CASRFQGATNEKLFF. Here the CDR3 DNA reads TGTGCCAGCAGGTTCCAGGGCGCAACTAATGAAAAACTGTTTTTT. Looking up the rest from reference TRBV28 and TRBJ1-4 gives the full variable domain: DVKVTQSSRYLVKRTGEKVFLECVQDMDHENMFWYRQDPGLGLRLIYFSYDVKMKEKGDIPEGYSVSREKKERFSLILESASTNQTSMYLCASRFQGATNEKLFFGSGTQLSVL.

The V gene is TRBV7-8, the J gene TRBJ2-1; D may be TRBD2 (5 bases). The CDR3 sequence is 13 residues long. Germline-derived CDR1 and CDR2 are SGHVS and FQNEAQ. Trimming removed 10 bases from V and 2 bases from J, with 12 bases in between. CDR3 DNA sequence: TGTGCCACCTGGACTTCCCCCTACAATGAGCAGTTCTTC. Its translation: CATWTSPYNEQFF.

The chain recombines TRBV4-1 with TRBJ2-1; 10 nucleotides align to TRBD1. The germline V gene has CDR1 MGHRA and CDR2 YSYEKL. Trimming cost V 0 bases and J 6 bases; bases outside gene matches: 5. CDR3 length: 16 amino acids. CDR3 DNA sequence: TGCGCCAGCAGCCAAGATTGGGGGGACAGGGGCAATGAGCAGTTCTTC. Translated, it gives CASSQDWGDRGNEQFF.

The chain uses TRBV2 and TRBJ2-7; 8 positions agree with TRBD1. Trimming took 9 bases from V and 6 from J; bases not matched to a gene: 4. Germline CDR1 and CDR2: SNHLY and FYNNEI. This CDR3 contains 11 residues. The CDR3 region has the DNA TGTGCCAGTTTTACAGGGGGCGAGCAGTACTTC. Protein sequence: CASFTGGEQYF.

This chain joins TRBV6-6 and TRBJ2-5; no clear D gene. This CDR3 contains 14 residues. V dropped 2 bases and J dropped 1 base, with 8 bases sitting between them. Germline CDR1 MNHNY, CDR2 SVGAGI (reference sequence). Here the CDR3 reads CASSYGQPQETQYF. In DNA form, the CDR3 reads TGTGCCAGCAGTTACGGGCAGCCCCAAGAGACCCAGTACTTC.